This T cell receptor beta chain was observed in a study of beta chain features in type 1 diabetes. For the study at large: In all, roughly 98,000,000 sorted cells from all samples were analyzed.

Study-level findings and limits: Researchers reported that naive, central memory and Treg TCRB repertoires appeared more similar in patients than in healthy donors. Type 1 diabetes patients had moderately but significantly shorter TCRB CDR3s in all four CD4+ subsets.

The authors reverse transcribed all of the isolated RNA, so sequencing captured expressed TCRB transcripts. Each sample of naive, central memory or regulatory T cells had, on average, approximately 4 million reads. Measured with immunoSEQ multiplex PCR; TCRdb has only the in-frame clones, and not every one. This sample has 250,000 or so clones, with over 20% found just once. This clone was seen a few times. The target antigen is unknown. This CDR3 is 17 amino acids long. V lost 3 bases to trimming and J lost 5 bases; unmatched junction nucleotides: 14. The sequenced sample consisted of naive CD4+ T cells from blood. This chain links TRBV23-1 with TRBJ2-5; TRBD2 matches at 8 bases. TRBV23-1 is an ORF, with its function uncertain. The TCR sequence derives from a middle-aged woman with type 1 diabetes. This CDR3 is CASSHPGLESFYETQYF. In DNA, the CDR3 is TGCGCCAGCAGTCACCCGGGACTAGAGAGTTTTTACGAGACCCAGTACTTC.